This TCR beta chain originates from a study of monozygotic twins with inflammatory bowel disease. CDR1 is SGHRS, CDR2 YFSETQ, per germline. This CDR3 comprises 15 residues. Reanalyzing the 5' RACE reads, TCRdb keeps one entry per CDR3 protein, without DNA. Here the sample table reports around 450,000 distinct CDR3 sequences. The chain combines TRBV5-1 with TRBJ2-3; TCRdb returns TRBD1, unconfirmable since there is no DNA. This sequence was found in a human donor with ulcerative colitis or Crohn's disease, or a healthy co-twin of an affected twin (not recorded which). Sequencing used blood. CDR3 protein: CASSSRQGVGDTQYF.